The clone carrying this T cell receptor (beta chain) appeared many times. As yet, its antigen is unknown. Amplified regions were TCR beta CDR3 sequences from RNA transcripts. A first-round RT-PCR of the TCR CDR3 used the HTBI primer set. Each CDR3 protein is one row after TCRdb ran MiXCR on the multiplex PCR reads. The sample lists about 300,000 distinct CDR3 sequences, roughly 19% occurring once. V was trimmed by 6 bases and J by 4 bases, leaving 19 bases between them. The germline V gene encodes CDR1 SGHAT and CDR2 FQDESV (reference sequence). CDR3 length: 15 amino acids. These data come from a study of T cells in Graves' hyperthyroidism and ophthalmopathy. Study-wide points: Most clonotypes expanded in the thyroid (above 0.001) were also present in blood. Before onset, ophthalmopathy was predicted by the model a median roughly six months earlier.

It was less than 13 ml of fresh peripheral blood that supplied the PBMCs. The receptor was derived from a man in his forties or fifties with Graves' ophthalmopathy. The chain has TRBV11-1 and TRBJ2-7, with a tentative D call TRBD1 (6 bases). Sequenced material: blood. CDR3 protein: CASSPKRTATYEQYF. The DNA of the CDR3 is TGTGCCAGCAGTCCAAAGAGGACAGCCACATACGAGCAGTACTTC.